The next 6 T cell receptor beta chains were all read from a single sample in a study of blood T cell repertoires in COVID-19. Sequencing used immunoSEQ multiplex PCR; TCRdb keeps in-frame clones, though not all of them. The table lists 110,000 or so clones, over 70% of them singletons. Sequenced material: peripheral blood. The receptors derive from a man aged 45 to 65 with acute or convalescent COVID-19.

The chain recombines TRBV5-1 with TRBJ2-5; a possible D gene is TRBD1 (5 bases). Germline CDR1 is SGHRS and CDR2 is YFSETQ. With 3 bases removed from V and 0 bases from J, the gap between germline ends came to 15 bases. The CDR3 sequence is 16 residues long. CDR3 sequence (DNA): TGCGCCAGCAGCTCAAGGGGCACCTCGTACCAAGAGACCCAGTACTTC. It codes for CASSSRGTSYQETQYF.

The gene calls are TRBV5-1 and TRBJ1-4; 7 nucleotides match TRBD1. The V and J ends lost 4 bases and 5 bases, in that order; junction bases with no gene match: 5. This CDR3 contains 14 residues. CDR1 is SGHRS and CDR2 is YFSETQ in the germline V gene. The CDR3 bases are TGCGCCAGCAGCCCGGGACAGAACAATGAAAAACTGTTTTTT. It specifies CASSPGQNNEKLFF.

CDR3 residues: CASSYLGLPYEQYF. Here the CDR3 DNA reads TGTGCCAGCAGTTACCTTGGACTACCTTACGAGCAGTACTTC. The J gene is TRBJ2-7, the V gene TRBV6-5; D may be TRBD2 (6 bases). The CDR3 sequence is 14 residues long. Germline CDR1 and CDR2: MNHEY and SVGAGI. Trimming took 2 bases from V and 4 from J, leaving 12 bases between them.

The genes are TRBV13 and TRBJ2-7; D might be TRBD2 (6 bases). The CDR3 has 14 residues. Trimming removed 5 bases from V and 6 bases from J, with 17 bases in between. From germline, CDR1 is PRHDT and CDR2 FYEKMQ (reference sequence). CDR3 loop: CASSTRLVGPEQYF. CDR3 coding DNA: TGTGCCAGCAGCACAAGACTAGTTGGGCCCGAGCAGTACTTC.

This chain links TRBV18 with TRBJ2-3; unclear D gene. CDR3 length: 18 residues. CDR1 is KGHSH, CDR2 LQKENI, per germline. V lost 4 bases, J lost 0 bases, and 20 bases lay in between. For the CDR3, the DNA is TGTGCCAGCTCACTCTTGAGGTCCCAGCAGTCTAGCACAGATACGCAGTATTTT. Its translation is CASSLLRSQQSSTDTQYF.

This clone was observed a handful of times. The chain employs TRBV3-1 (or the pseudogene TRBV3-2) and TRBJ2-1; no clear D gene. Germline-derived CDR1 and CDR2 are LGHDT and YNNKEL (reference sequence). CDR3 length: 14 amino acids. V was shortened by 0 bases and J by 6 bases, with 9 bases between the two germline ends. In nucleotides, the CDR3 is TGTGCCAGCAGCCAAGATCACAGTTCCAATGAGCAGTTCTTC. Translated: CASSQDHSSNEQFF.